These 28 T cell receptor beta chains were all obtained from the same sample, sequenced in a study of T-cell reconstitution after alpha-beta-depleted transplantation in children. Unique molecular identifiers tagged the TCRbeta library. TCRdb called the PCR reads again in MiXCR, with one record for every CDR3 protein. Among roughly 220,000 distinct CDR3 sequences listed, about 9.6% were seen once. Material: PBMCs from the stem cell graft donor, obtained from the stem cell graft. These receptors were obtained from a human donor who donated a stem cell graft to a child with SCID.

V is TRBV7-2 and J is TRBJ2-1; TRBD1 matches at 12 bases. V was clipped by 1 base and J by 7 bases; unmatched bases: 5. The CDR3 is made up of 16 amino acids. CDR1 SGHTA and CDR2 FQGNSA come from the germline V gene. The CDR3 here is CASSLGGQGARNEQFF. As DNA, the CDR3 is TGTGCCAGCAGCTTAGGGGGACAGGGGGCAAGGAATGAGCAGTTCTTC.

The table lists this clonotype with many counts. The genes are TRBV20-1 and TRBJ2-7, with 10 bases fitting TRBD1. V dropped 4 bases and J dropped 4; count of bases not matched to a gene: 10. The germline CDR1 and CDR2 sequences are DFQATT and SNEGSKA (reference sequence). This CDR3 contains 15 residues. CDR3 amino acids: CSATAVSDRGYEQYF. The CDR3 DNA reads as TGCAGTGCTACCGCGGTTTCGGACAGGGGGTACGAGCAGTACTTC.

There are many counts of this clonotype. The gene calls are TRBV20-1 and TRBJ1-1; D unclear. From germline, CDR1 is DFQATT and CDR2 SNEGSKA (reference sequence). Trimming removed 1 base from V and 8 bases from J, with 14 bases in between. The CDR3 consists of 13 residues. The CDR3 bases are TGCAGTGCTAGAGGACCTCAGGCAAGGGAAGCTTTCTTT. This sequence encodes CSARGPQAREAFF.

This clonotype was seen at least ten times. The CDR3 nucleotides read TGCAGTGCTAGAGATGGACTCCTCACCGACGAGCAGTACTTC. Translating it yields CSARDGLLTDEQYF. The chain uses TRBV20-1 and TRBJ2-7; TRBD2 is a possible D gene (5 bases). Germline V gene lookup returns CDR1 DFQATT and CDR2 SNEGSKA (reference sequence). This CDR3 region has 14 residues. The V gene lost 0 bases and the J gene lost 5 bases, with 14 bases spanning the gap.

There are many counts of this clonotype. This chain uses TRBV12-3 or TRBV12-4 with TRBJ1-1; D call uncertain. This CDR3 has 12 amino acids. The V and J ends lost 3 bases and 6 bases respectively, with 8 bases between them. The CDR3 sequence is CASSFGRAEAFF. CDR3 nucleotides: TGTGCCAGCAGTTTTGGGCGCGCTGAAGCTTTCTTT.

The chain combines TRBV19 with TRBJ2-1, with D perhaps TRBD2 (6 bases). The V gene lost 1 base and the J gene lost 8 bases, with 12 bases spanning the gap. This CDR3 has 14 amino acids. The germline V gene has CDR1 LNHDA and CDR2 SQIVND (reference sequence). In DNA, the CDR3 is TGTGCCAGTAGTATAGTGGCTAGCGACGATGAGCAGTTCTTC. This codes for CASSIVASDDEQFF.

At least ten counts were recorded for this clonotype. V gene TRBV7-6 combines with J gene TRBJ2-7; no reliable D call. The CDR3 is made up of 12 amino acids. Germline V gene sequence: CDR1 SGHVS, CDR2 FNYEAQ. Trimming left V 5 bases short and J 5 bases short, with 10 bases between. This CDR3 reads CASSLNPHEQYF. The CDR3 nucleotides are TGTGCCAGCAGCCTTAACCCCCACGAGCAGTACTTC.

This clonotype was detected ten times or more. V is TRBV4-3 and J is TRBJ2-7, with a possible D match to TRBD2 (5 bases). V gave up 5 bases and J gave up 3 bases, with 11 bases separating them. The CDR3 spans 13 residues. Germline V CDR1 and CDR2: LGHNA, YSLEER. CDR3 nucleotide sequence: TGCGCCAGCAGCGAAGCGGTATTCTACGAGCAGTACTTC. This encodes CASSEAVFYEQYF.

By share, this clonotype ranks as medium-sized. The chain links TRBV14 to TRBJ2-1; D is ambiguous. Germline CDR1 SGHDN, CDR2 FVKESK. Trimming took 3 bases from V and 9 from J, leaving 12 bases between them. The CDR3 has 13 amino acids. The CDR3 spells CASSHVPVTEQFF. In DNA form, the CDR3 reads TGTGCCAGCAGCCACGTCCCCGTGACTGAGCAGTTCTTC.

The CDR3 region has the DNA TGCGCCAGCAGCTACACGGGAGGCGACACCGGGGAGCTGTTTTTT. Translation: CASSYTGGDTGELFF. The genes are TRBV5-1 and TRBJ2-2; 7 bases agree with TRBD2. CDR1 and CDR2 from the germline V gene are SGHRS and YFSETQ. The J segment lost 3 bases and the V segment lost 3 bases, leaving 5 bases of the junction unmatched. The CDR3 is 15 amino acids.

This clonotype came up many times. This chain links TRBV20-1 with TRBJ2-5; a possible D gene is TRBD1 (5 bases). V was pared by 0 bases and J by 7 bases, with 15 bases between. CDR1 DFQATT and CDR2 SNEGSKA come from the germline V gene (reference sequence). CDR3 size: 14 residues. In nucleotides, the CDR3 is TGCAGTGCTAGAGATGGGGCCAGCGTCGGGACCCAGTACTTC. This sequence encodes CSARDGASVGTQYF.

The table lists this clonotype with many counts. V and J are TRBV20-1 and TRBJ1-2; no definite D call. Germline CDR1 reads DFQATT; CDR2 reads SNEGSKA (reference sequence). The V and J ends lost 0 bases and 8 bases respectively, with 4 bases between them. The CDR3 has 10 amino acids. CDR3 sequence reads: CSARERGYTF. The CDR3 DNA follows: TGCAGTGCTAGAGAAAGGGGCTACACCTTC.

This clonotype was observed many times. CDR3 sequence (DNA): TGTGCCAGCAGGGTGGTAGCGGGAAAAGATACGCAGTATTTT. As protein: CASRVVAGKDTQYF. This chain connects TRBV27 to TRBJ2-3; 8 bases agree with TRBD2. Germline V gene lookup returns CDR1 MNHEY and CDR2 SMNVEV (reference sequence). The V gene end was trimmed by 6 bases and the J gene end by 5 bases; junction bases not matched to a gene: 7. CDR3 size: 14 residues.

In its sample, this clonotype was seen many times. The V call is TRBV28, the J call TRBJ2-3; 8 nucleotides agree with TRBD2. Germline V gene lookup returns CDR1 MDHEN and CDR2 SYDVKM. This CDR3 has 14 amino acids. J lost 1 base, V lost 7 bases, and 4 bases had no gene match. CDR3 sequence reads: CASTPGGGTDTQYF. The DNA for the CDR3 is TGTGCCAGCACCCCCGGGGGGGGCACAGATACGCAGTATTTT.

This clonotype has ten or more counts. The V call is TRBV4-2, the J call TRBJ2-1, with D tentatively TRBD1 (6 bases). This CDR3 contains 14 residues. From germline, CDR1 is LGHNA and CDR2 YNFKEQ. Trimming shortened V by 4 bases and J by 10 bases, and 17 bases separated the two germline ends. The CDR3 here is CASSLDPQGWEQFF. In nucleotides, the CDR3 is TGTGCCAGCAGCCTCGACCCACAGGGTTGGGAGCAGTTCTTC.

Many counts were recorded for this clonotype. J is TRBJ1-3 and V is TRBV6-5, with unresolved D. CDR3 length: 16 amino acids. Germline assignment: CDR1 MNHEY and CDR2 SVGAGI. Deletions cut 3 bases from V and 0 bases from J, with 12 bases between. The CDR3 loop reads CASSYATDFSGNTIYF. CDR3 coding DNA: TGTGCCAGCAGTTATGCCACAGACTTCTCTGGAAACACCATATATTTT.

This clonotype was seen ten or more times. The gene calls are TRBV5-6 and TRBJ2-7; no firm D call. The CDR3 totals 11 residues. Trimming took 4 bases from V and 6 from J, leaving 8 bases between them. Germline V lookup: CDR1 SGHDT, CDR2 YYEEEE. The CDR3 DNA reads as TGTGCCAGCAGCCTGATGGGCGAGCAGTACTTC. Protein product: CASSLMGEQYF. Supplemented by reference TRBV5-6 and TRBJ2-7, the full variable domain reads DAGVTQSPTHLIKTRGQQVTLRCSPKSGHDTVSWYQQALGQGPQFIFQYYEEEERQRGNFPDRFSGHQFPNYSSELNVNALLLGDSALYLCASSLMGEQYFGPGTRLTVT.

This clonotype was detected a few times. The chain carries TRBV15 and TRBJ1-2; D gene ambiguous. This CDR3 is built from 14 residues. V was shortened by 0 bases and J by 6 bases, with 11 bases between the two germline ends. Germline CDR1 LNHNV, CDR2 YYDKDF (reference sequence). The CDR3 DNA is TGTGCCACCAGCAGAGATCTGGCCAAAGATGGCTACACCTTC. It is translated as CATSRDLAKDGYTF.

This clonotype was seen repeatedly, ten times or more. This chain uses TRBV2 with TRBJ2-7, with 10 positions matching TRBD1. This CDR3 comprises 15 residues. Trimming removed 7 bases from V and 1 base from J; junction bases left unmatched: 7. Germline lookup yields CDR1 SNHLY and CDR2 FYNNEI. The CDR3, as DNA: TGTGCCAGCACTGACAGGGGGCAGTTTTCCTACGAGCAGTACTTC. Protein sequence: CASTDRGQFSYEQYF.

There are many counts of this clonotype. The genes are TRBV28 and TRBJ1-3; tentative D call: TRBD1 (6 bases). In germline, CDR1 is MDHEN, CDR2 SYDVKM. With 4 bases removed from V and 1 base from J, the gap between germline ends came to 11 bases. The CDR3 extends over 15 amino acids. DNA of the CDR3: TGTGCCAGCAGTTCCCCACAGGGTTCTGGAAACACCATATATTTT. Protein: CASSSPQGSGNTIYF.

The sample holds many counts of this clonotype. CDR3 sequence: CSARAGGGRNYGYTF. In nucleotides, the CDR3 is TGCAGTGCTAGAGCGGGGGGAGGGCGTAACTATGGCTACACCTTC. The V gene is TRBV20-1, the J gene TRBJ1-2; weak D call: TRBD1 (5 bases). The CDR3 is 15 residues long. Trimming left V 1 base short and J 1 base short, with 13 bases between. The germline gives CDR1 DFQATT, CDR2 SNEGSKA (reference sequence).

This clonotype was recorded at least ten times. The J gene is TRBJ2-1, the V gene TRBV7-3; 11 bases align to TRBD2. Unmatched junction bases numbered 10, after V lost 5 bases and J lost 7 bases. CDR1 SGHTA and CDR2 FQGTGA come from the germline V gene. This CDR3 is 16 amino acids long. CDR3 sequence reads: CASSVTSGAGANEQFF. DNA for the CDR3: TGTGCCAGCAGCGTGACTAGCGGGGCCGGGGCGAATGAGCAGTTCTTC.

This clonotype showed up many times. This chain uses TRBV6-6 with TRBJ2-5; D is undetermined. Germline CDR1 reads MNHNY; CDR2 reads SVGAGI (reference sequence). This CDR3 is built from 13 residues. Trimming removed 4 bases from V and 0 bases from J, with 6 bases in between. Written as DNA, the CDR3 is TGTGCCAGCAGTTTCACGTACCAAGAGACCCAGTACTTC. This sequence encodes CASSFTYQETQYF.

This clonotype was recorded only once. This may come from a read error, since a much larger clone is one base off. This chain uses TRBV9 with TRBJ2-1, with TRBD2 matching 7 bases. The CDR3 runs to 17 residues. Germline lookup yields CDR1 SGDLS and CDR2 YYNGEE. In DNA, the CDR3 is TGTGCCTGCAGCTTCTCCCCCAGGGCGGGAGCATACAATGAGCAGTTCTTC. Translating gives CACSFSPRAGAYNEQFF.

The count of this clonotype is one. The junction differs from germline at one of its ends, possibly a read error. This rearrangement joins TRBV18 to TRBJ2-1; D not certain. CDR1 and CDR2 from the germline V gene are KGHSH and LQKENI. This CDR3 comprises 16 residues. CDR3 in DNA: TGTGCCAGCCCACCATTAGGACGGTCCTCCTATAATGAGCAGTTCTTC. Residues: CASPPLGRSSYNEQFF.

The rearrangement links TRBV5-6 to TRBJ2-2; D is undetermined. The CDR3 sequence is 14 residues long. The ends were cut back, 4 bases at V and 5 bases at J, with 12 bases in the middle. In germline, CDR1 is SGHDT, CDR2 YYEEEE. CDR3 sequence (DNA): TGTGCCAGCAGCCCGCAAGGTAGAACCGGGGAGCTGTTTTTT. As protein: CASSPQGRTGELFF.

At least ten counts were recorded for this clonotype. This chain joins TRBV5-1 and TRBJ2-7; 7 bases agree with TRBD1. The CDR3 length is 16 residues. CDR1 and CDR2 from the germline V gene are SGHRS and YFSETQ. Losses at the gene ends were 3 bases for V and 0 bases for J; bases not matched to a gene: 9. CDR3 DNA sequence: TGCGCCAGCAGCTCTACCATTGACAGGGCCTCCTACGAGCAGTACTTC. As protein: CASSSTIDRASYEQYF.

With respect to this clonotype: This sequence may be a read error, since a much larger clone differs from it by one base. As DNA, the CDR3 is TGCAGCGTTGAAGGGGGCGGCAGGGTCCCTCTGAGTGGCTACACCTTC. Amino acid sequence: CSVEGGGRVPLSGYTF. The V gene is TRBV29-1, the J gene TRBJ1-2; tentative D call: TRBD1 (5 bases). CDR3 length: 16 amino acids. The germline gives CDR1 SQVTM, CDR2 ANQGSEA. The ends were cut back, 1 base at V and 7 bases at J, with 22 bases in the middle. The full variable domain, with the rest looked up from reference TRBV29-1 and TRBJ1-2, is SAVISQKPSRDICQRGTSLTIQCQVDSQVTMMFWYRQQPGQSLTLIATANQGSEATYESGFVIDKFPISRPNLTFSTLTVSNMSPEDSSIYLCSVEGGGRVPLSGYTFGSGTRLTVV.